This T cell receptor (beta chain) originates from a study of cytomegalovirus exposure and HLA in healthy donors. Findings of the study overall: Generally TCR sequences proved uncommon, though certain public TCRs appeared in numerous donors.

Comment on this clone: Its target is not known.

Germline V gene sequence: CDR1 MNHNY, CDR2 SVGAGI (reference sequence). V was pared by 5 bases and J by 0 bases, with 2 bases of the junction left unmatched. This CDR3 comprises 14 residues. The PCR contained 60 Vbeta and 13 Jbeta primers. The data were produced by immunoSEQ multiplex PCR, yet TCRdb's version contains in-frame clones alone and is incomplete. The top ten hold less than 8% of the sample, which has 100,000 or so clones, roughly 75% seen once. The chain has TRBV6-6 and TRBJ2-3, with 7 bases aligning to TRBD2. Sequencing was performed on PBMCs. This receptor was identified in a man under 40 in good health and CMV-seronegative. CDR3 sequence: CASSLAESTDTQYF. The CDR3 DNA reads as TGTGCCAGCAGTCTAGCGGAAAGCACAGATACGCAGTATTTT.